These T cell receptor beta chains were read from a single sample in a study of control samples from healthy donors and cancer patients. Measured with immunoSEQ multiplex PCR; TCRdb has only the in-frame clones, and not every one. The sample contains approximately 88,000 clones, more than 85% of which appear only once. The sequenced sample was blood. Receptor source: a woman between 25 and 40 years old in good health. Each CDR3 is given with its conserved first and last residue. The order of the fields is V gene, clone size, D gene, J gene, CDR3 protein, CDR3 DNA. The D gene is left open where the match is weak. Clone size is given for some rows only: seen once, a few or many times, or a class if the clone is expanded.

TRBV10-3	NA	NA	TRBJ1-5	CAISPGHSNQPQHF	TGTGCCATCAGCCCGGGACATAGCAATCAGCCCCAGCATTTT
TRBV9	NA	TRBD1	TRBJ1-4	CASSVGVTGEIYEKLFF	TGTGCCAGCAGCGTAGGTGTGACAGGGGAGATTTATGAAAAACTGTTTTTT
TRBV5-1	NA	NA	TRBJ2-3	CASSKGNPGLDTQYF	TGCGCCAGCAGTAAGGGGAACCCAGGGCTCGATACGCAGTATTTT
TRBV19	NA	NA	TRBJ1-1	CASSMGGTEAFF	TGTGCCAGTAGTATGGGAGGCACTGAAGCTTTCTTT
TRBV2	NA	TRBD1	TRBJ1-5	CASSPDRSRSNQPQHF	TGTGCCAGTTCCCCGGACAGGTCCAGGAGCAATCAGCCCCAGCATTTT
TRBV3-1/TRBV3-2	NA	NA	TRBJ1-1	CAGSQDGTFEAFF	TGTGCCGGCAGCCAAGATGGGACATTTGAAGCTTTCTTT
TRBV6-2/TRBV6-3	few	TRBD1	TRBJ1-5	CASSLTGTGANQPQHF	TGTGCCAGCAGTTTGACCGGGACAGGGGCCAATCAGCCCCAGCATTTT
TRBV2	NA	NA	TRBJ2-3	CASSSSARTDTQYF	TGTGCCAGCAGTTCTAGCGCCCGCACAGATACGCAGTATTTT
TRBV14	NA	NA	TRBJ2-1	CASSRGNEQFF	TGTGCCAGCAGCCGGGGAAATGAGCAGTTCTTC
TRBV12-3/TRBV12-4	NA	TRBD1	TRBJ2-5	CASSLNRGETQYF	TGTGCCAGCAGTTTAAACAGGGGAGAGACCCAGTACTTC
TRBV7-3	NA	TRBD2	TRBJ2-3	CASSLFRSGLAGGEEDTQYF	TGTGCCAGCAGCTTATTTAGGAGCGGACTAGCGGGGGGAGAGGAAGATACGCAGTATTTT
TRBV9	few	NA	TRBJ2-1	CASSVGTLPYNEQFF	TGTGCCAGCAGCGTAGGAACGTTACCCTACAATGAGCAGTTCTTC
TRBV6-5	NA	TRBD2	TRBJ2-3	CASSYLGGVDTQYF	TGTGCCAGCAGTTACCTGGGGGGGGTGGATACGCAGTATTTT
TRBV30	NA	TRBD1	TRBJ1-3	CAWNRDRAGNTIYF	TGTGCCTGGAACCGGGACAGGGCTGGAAACACCATATATTTT
TRBV6-5	NA	NA	TRBJ1-1	CASSYSWTANTEAFF	TGTGCCAGCAGTTATAGTTGGACAGCGAACACTGAAGCTTTCTTT
TRBV20-1	NA	TRBD1	TRBJ1-5	CSARRQGPQHF	TGCAGTGCTAGGCGACAGGGACCCCAGCATTTT
TRBV6-5	once	TRBD1	TRBJ1-6	CASSYQDRDSPLHF	TGTGCCAGCAGTTATCAAGACAGGGATTCACCCCTCCACTTT
TRBV7-2	NA	NA	TRBJ1-5	CASSRQSNQPQHF	TGTGCCAGCAGCCGACAGTCCAATCAGCCCCAGCATTTT
TRBV19	NA	NA	TRBJ1-3	CASSPGLVSGNTIYF	TGTGCCAGTAGTCCCGGACTGGTCTCTGGAAACACCATATATTTT
TRBV7-7	NA	NA	TRBJ1-1	CASRPWEVNTEAFF	TGTGCCAGCAGACCCTGGGAGGTGAACACTGAAGCTTTCTTT
TRBV28	NA	NA	TRBJ1-4	CASRSDSYNEKLFF	TGTGCCAGCAGATCGGACAGTTATAATGAAAAACTGTTTTTT
TRBV5-1	once	NA	TRBJ1-3	CASKEQIHSGNTIYF	TGCGCCAGCAAAGAACAGATTCACTCTGGAAACACCATATATTTT
TRBV10-3	NA	NA	TRBJ1-2	CAISDLSGTLYGYTF	TGTGCCATCAGTGACCTATCCGGGACACTCTATGGCTACACCTTC
TRBV6-6	NA	NA	TRBJ1-4	CASSQHTAGDEKLFF	TGTGCCAGCAGCCAACATACCGCAGGGGATGAAAAACTGTTTTTT
TRBV19	NA	NA	TRBJ1-2	CASSISGQGGYTF	TGTGCCAGTAGTATATCAGGACAAGGAGGCTACACCTTC
TRBV13	NA	TRBD2	TRBJ2-1	CASSFRTSTTYNEQFF	TGTGCCAGCAGCTTCAGGACTAGCACGACCTACAATGAGCAGTTCTTC
TRBV7-2	NA	TRBD2	TRBJ2-1	CASSTIGLAGDNEQFF	TGTGCCAGCAGCACGATCGGACTAGCGGGGGACAATGAGCAGTTCTTC
TRBV19	NA	TRBD2	TRBJ2-1	CASSVGTSGVFEQFF	TGTGCCAGTAGTGTTGGGACTAGCGGGGTGTTTGAGCAGTTCTTC
TRBV25-1	NA	NA	TRBJ2-3	CASSEYGQGVSYTDTQYF	TGTGCCAGCAGTGAATATGGGCAGGGAGTGTCCTACACAGATACGCAGTATTTT
TRBV19	NA	TRBD2	TRBJ2-1	CASRPLAGGHNEQFF	TGTGCCAGTAGGCCCCTAGCGGGGGGACACAATGAGCAGTTCTTC
TRBV5-1	NA	NA	TRBJ1-2	CASRPGSDGYTF	TGCGCCAGCAGGCCAGGGTCGGATGGCTACACCTTC
TRBV12-5	NA	TRBD1	TRBJ1-1	CASGRDRDSCPDTEAFF	TGTGCTAGTGGTCGGGACAGGGATTCATGTCCGGACACTGAAGCTTTCTTT
TRBV7-9	NA	TRBD2	TRBJ2-3	CASSSSGTADTQYF	TGTGCCAGCAGCTCAAGCGGGACTGCAGATACGCAGTATTTT
TRBV6-6	NA	NA	TRBJ1-1	CASSFGRALGDTEAFF	TGTGCCAGCAGTTTCGGTCGGGCCCTCGGGGACACTGAAGCTTTCTTT
TRBV30	NA	NA	TRBJ1-1	CAWSVRGGEAFF	TGTGCCTGGAGTGTACGGGGAGGGGAAGCTTTCTTT
TRBV19	NA	NA	TRBJ1-5	CASSIDRMVRVALNF	TGTGCCAGTAGTATAGATAGGATGGTCAGGGTGGCTCTGAATTTT
TRBV5-1	NA	NA	TRBJ2-7	CASSLGGAGSGYEQYF	TGCGCCAGCAGCTTGGGTGGGGCAGGGTCCGGCTACGAGCAGTACTTC
TRBV28	NA	NA	TRBJ1-1	CASSLSRYNTEAFF	TGTGCCAGCAGTTTATCCAGGTACAACACTGAAGCTTTCTTT
TRBV6-5	NA	NA	TRBJ2-2	CADAGSTGELFF	TGTGCCGATGCGGGTAGTACCGGGGAGCTGTTTTTT
TRBV3-1/TRBV3-2	NA	TRBD2	TRBJ2-4	CASSQGLTSGGLAKNIQYF	TGTGCCAGCAGCCAAGGTTTGACTAGCGGGGGGCTAGCCAAAAACATTCAGTACTTC
TRBV29-1	NA	NA	TRBJ2-1	CSVGSVLSYNEQFF	TGCAGCGTTGGCAGCGTTCTCTCCTACAATGAGCAGTTCTTC